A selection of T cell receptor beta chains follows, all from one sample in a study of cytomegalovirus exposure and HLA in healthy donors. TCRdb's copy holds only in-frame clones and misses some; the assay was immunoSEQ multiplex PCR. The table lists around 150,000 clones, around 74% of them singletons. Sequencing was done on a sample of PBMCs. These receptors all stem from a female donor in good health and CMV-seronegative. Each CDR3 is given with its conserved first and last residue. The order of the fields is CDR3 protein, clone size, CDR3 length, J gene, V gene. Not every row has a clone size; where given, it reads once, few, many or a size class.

CDR3: CASSTGQLNEKLFF
size: .
length: 14
J: TRBJ1-4
V: TRBV5-5

CDR3: CASSLGGDRKRYEQYF
size: .
length: 16
J: TRBJ2-7
V: TRBV11-3

CDR3: CASSATGVSEAFF
size: .
length: 13
J: TRBJ1-1
V: TRBV7-9

CDR3: CASSPTGFSNQPQHF
size: once
length: 15
J: TRBJ1-5
V: TRBV6-1

CDR3: CASSPRGSWTEAFF
size: .
length: 14
J: TRBJ1-1
V: TRBV4-1

CDR3: CASSGTGFYGYTF
size: .
length: 13
J: TRBJ1-2
V: TRBV7-6

CDR3: CASSLADRGSHGYTF
size: .
length: 15
J: TRBJ1-2
V: TRBV5-1

CDR3: CASSYLDSSDEQFF
size: .
length: 14
J: TRBJ2-1
V: TRBV6-5

CDR3: CASSRDYQETQYF
size: .
length: 13
J: TRBJ2-5
V: TRBV2

CDR3: CASSEGPRGAGTEQYF
size: .
length: 16
J: TRBJ2-7
V: TRBV2

CDR3: CASGTQSRWTEAFF
size: .
length: 14
J: TRBJ1-1
V: TRBV12-5

CDR3: CASSFPDRGPLHF
size: once
length: 13
J: TRBJ1-6
V: TRBV5-4

CDR3: CSIEGGSTTEAFF
size: .
length: 13
J: TRBJ1-1
V: TRBV29-1

CDR3: CASRKAAPGYEQYF
size: .
length: 14
J: TRBJ2-7
V: TRBV5-1

CDR3: CASRSGLAGVRGETQYF
size: .
length: 17
J: TRBJ2-5
V: TRBV5-4

CDR3: CASSENRGQGEKLFF
size: few
length: 15
J: TRBJ1-4
V: TRBV2

CDR3: CAGGQPQHF
size: .
length: 9
J: TRBJ1-5
V: TRBV27

CDR3: CASSIGEILQPQHF
size: .
length: 14
J: TRBJ1-5
V: TRBV19

CDR3: CASSYSDSRGNTIYF
size: .
length: 15
J: TRBJ1-3
V: TRBV6-5

CDR3: CASSTSGASTDTQYF
size: few
length: 15
J: TRBJ2-3
V: TRBV6-5

CDR3: CASSQVTGSTDTQYF
size: .
length: 15
J: TRBJ2-3
V: TRBV4-1

CDR3: CASSFSGTGVVWTQYF
size: .
length: 16
J: TRBJ2-5
V: TRBV5-1

CDR3: CASSEQKTTYTGELFF
size: .
length: 16
J: TRBJ2-2
V: TRBV10-2

CDR3: CAWSPSKADSGNTIYF
size: .
length: 16
J: TRBJ1-3
V: TRBV30

CDR3: CAISGLAEYTDTQYF
size: .
length: 15
J: TRBJ2-3
V: TRBV10-3

CDR3: CASSWGQGGTGELFF
size: .
length: 15
J: TRBJ2-2
V: TRBV6-5

CDR3: CASSLDSSPEAFF
size: .
length: 13
J: TRBJ1-1
V: TRBV5-6

CDR3: CAAGTSGTGELFF
size: .
length: 13
J: TRBJ2-2
V: TRBV6-5

CDR3: CASSEGASYNEQFF
size: .
length: 14
J: TRBJ2-1
V: TRBV19

CDR3: CASSSMGGHQETQYF
size: .
length: 15
J: TRBJ2-5
V: TRBV5-6

CDR3: CAWTSRGNTEAFF
size: .
length: 13
J: TRBJ1-1
V: TRBV30

CDR3: CASSSVQGGETQYF
size: .
length: 14
J: TRBJ2-5
V: TRBV5-1

CDR3: CASSPSGNSYEQYF
size: .
length: 14
J: TRBJ2-7
V: TRBV27

CDR3: CASSWGLAGGNEQYF
size: few
length: 15
J: TRBJ2-7
V: TRBV5-1

CDR3: CASSIVVRGGLTGELFF
size: .
length: 17
J: TRBJ2-2
V: TRBV19

CDR3: CASSAGGTGGEQFF
size: .
length: 14
J: TRBJ2-1
V: TRBV10-1

CDR3: CASSSPGTSNGYTF
size: .
length: 14
J: TRBJ1-2
V: TRBV5-1

CDR3: CASRETGFGYTF
size: .
length: 12
J: TRBJ1-2
V: TRBV6-5

CDR3: CASSFWAPDRVIEQFF
size: .
length: 16
J: TRBJ2-1
V: TRBV12-1

CDR3: CASSFGGAGSPLHF
size: .
length: 14
J: TRBJ1-6
V: TRBV7-3

CDR3: CAWSPATGAATEAFF
size: few
length: 15
J: TRBJ1-1
V: TRBV30

CDR3: CASNTPGGPPLTDTQYF
size: .
length: 17
J: TRBJ2-3
V: TRBV19